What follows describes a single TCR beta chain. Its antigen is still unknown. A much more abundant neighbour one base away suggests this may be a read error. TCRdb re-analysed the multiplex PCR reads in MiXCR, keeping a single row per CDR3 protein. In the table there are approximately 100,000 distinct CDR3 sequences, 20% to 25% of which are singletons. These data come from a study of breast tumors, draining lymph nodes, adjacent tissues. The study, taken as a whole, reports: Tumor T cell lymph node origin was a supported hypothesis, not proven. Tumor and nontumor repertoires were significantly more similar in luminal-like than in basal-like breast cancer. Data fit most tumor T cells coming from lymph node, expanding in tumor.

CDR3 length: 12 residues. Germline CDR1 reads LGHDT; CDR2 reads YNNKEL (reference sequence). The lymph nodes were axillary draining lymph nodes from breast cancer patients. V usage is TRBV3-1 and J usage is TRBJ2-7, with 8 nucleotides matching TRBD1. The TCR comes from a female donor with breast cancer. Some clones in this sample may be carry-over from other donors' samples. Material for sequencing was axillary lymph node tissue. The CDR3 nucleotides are TGTGCCAGCAGCAGGACAGGGTACGTGCAGTACTTC. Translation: CASSRTGYVQYF.